This T cell receptor (beta chain) was documented in a study of blood T cell repertoires in COVID-19. All enrollees were roughly 18 to 100 years old and from about 24 US areas. Cohorts were based on clinical histories the participants reported. Symptom resolution, clearance, or two negative PCRs marked donors in Cohort 3 as recovered. The CDR3 is made up of 13 amino acids. Between the trimmed V and J ends, which lost 6 bases and 1 base, there was a span of 9 bases. Per the germline V gene, CDR1 is LNHDA and CDR2 is SQIVND (reference sequence). There are a few counts of this clone. Assay used: immunoSEQ multiplex PCR; TCRdb lists only in-frame clones, some missing. Of 300,000 to 350,000 clones in the sample, about 87% were seen once.

The origin of this receptor is a man younger than 45 who had recovered from COVID-19. Sequenced: PBMCs or T cells enriched from blood (not recorded which). The V and J genes are TRBV19 and TRBJ1-1, with D possibly matching TRBD1 (5 bases). The CDR3 protein is CASSGQGNTEAFF. In DNA, the CDR3 is TGTGCCAGTAGCGGACAAGGGAACACTGAAGCTTTCTTT. The variable domain in full, completed from reference TRBV19 and TRBJ1-1, reads DGGITQSPKYLFRKEGQNVTLSCEQNLNHDAMYWYRQDPGQGLRLIYYSQIVNDFQKGDIAEGYSVSREKKESFPLTVTSAQKNPTAFYLCASSGQGNTEAFFGQGTRLTVV.